The sequence of this T cell receptor beta chain was determined in a study of T cells in Graves' hyperthyroidism and ophthalmopathy (dated 2019 in TCRdb). About the study as a whole: Peripheral blood samples were taken at initial diagnosis, before any treatment was given. The roughly 91 discovery patients were randomly split 7:3 into training and test sets. Whether ophthalmopathy could be predicted prospectively was tested in an independent validation cohort made up of 18 to 20 hyperthyroidism patients plus 17 patients who later progressed to ophthalmopathy. Once sampling was done, hyperthyroidism patients were given methimazole at a starting dose of 30 mg daily, whereas ophthalmopathy patients were given high-dose intravenous methylprednisolone. The paper reports TCR Vbeta CDR3 sequencing of 135 peripheral blood samples: 40 or so ophthalmopathy, fewer than 85 hyperthyroidism and some 17 progressor patients. TCR V-J signatures able to tell the groups apart were searched for in a discovery cohort of some 100 patients, of whom around 42 had Graves' ophthalmopathy and 57 had stable Graves' hyperthyroidism. Thyroid tissue and blood T-cell repertoires from about six Graves' hyperthyroidism patients were also compared in the study.

The TCR beta CDR3 regions were amplified from RNA transcripts. The TCR CDR3 was subjected to a first round of RT-PCR using the HTBI primer set and the Qiagen OneStep RT-PCR kit. Libraries were constructed in a second round of multiplex PCR, after which size selection and purification were performed. Libraries were sequenced paired-end with 100 bp reads on an Illumina HiSeq2000. The source study handled its data this way. Raw data were processed with SOAPnuke, discarding reads with adapters, uncalled bases, mean Phred below 15, or no exact constant-primer or identifier match. COPE v1.2.5 was used to merge high-quality paired reads, and clonotypes were defined as unique nucleotide sequences. MiTCR v1.1 was used to align the clonotypes against IMGT TRBV, TRBD and TRBJ reference segments. The analysis was restricted to V-J combinations with a frequency above 0.0001, which together covered over 99% of the repertoires. A TCS score was defined as the ratio of F50 (clonal expansion) to E x V (chaos), with BLOSUM62-based TCRdist applied between CDR3 peptides within each V-J. Welch's t-statistics and random forest reduced around 520 V-J features to 10 to 15, which were used in a naive Bayes classifier (R e1071). Thyroid-blood repertoire similarity was quantified with the Morisita-Horn index. TCRdb reprocessed the public reads (quality trimming at Q25 with fastp, clone calling with MiXCR) and kept in-frame beta chains. Entries that share a CDR3 protein sequence are merged under the most common genes and DNA. In this record, the V and J calls reflect TCRdb's handling and not the investigators' own analysis. The sample table lists around 700,000 distinct CDR3 sequences, roughly 32% of them with a count of one. The top ten clonotypes cover less than 40% of the sample.

The CDR3 runs 14 amino acids, cysteine and phenylalanine included. CDR3 DNA is the only sequence kept; it has 42 bases, read in frame from the first base. CDR1 and CDR2 are drawn from the germline V gene (reference sequence): LNHDA, SQIVND. After removal of 9 bases from V and 5 bases from J, the junction retains 13 bases not matched to a gene. This clonotype was picked up a small number of times. The antigen this receptor binds is unknown. No base-level quality is on record; no much larger clone is a single base apart. Stable Graves' hyperthyroidism was defined as the absence of progression to ophthalmopathy over 18 months of follow-up. Hyperthyroidism patients were aged 18 to 65 years and newly diagnosed, with disease duration of less than 2 months. The study excluded patients with uncontrolled infections, other autoimmune diseases, pregnancy or lactation. Diagnoses were established on the basis of clinical symptoms, serum thyroxine and TRAb, thyroid ultrasound, and orbital computed tomography. PBMCs were isolated from roughly 10 ml of fresh peripheral blood by Ficoll-Paque density gradient centrifugation. Total RNA was extracted using Trizol reagent, and RNA quality was assessed on an Agilent 2100 Bioanalyzer.

Study-wide conclusions, independent of this receptor: Sample size was not statistically predetermined, and blinding of investigators to group allocation was not performed. A 13 V-J signature model separated ophthalmopathy from stable hyperthyroidism, with around 88% sensitivity and 81.08% specificity in cross-validation and 80%/75% in testing. Blood samples also contained most of the expanded thyroid clonotypes (frequency above 0.001), which suggests that blood repertoires may reflect thyroid immune responses. In validation, the model predicted progression to ophthalmopathy a median of about 6.8 months before onset, with about 64% sensitivity and roughly 77% specificity.

Here the chain combines TRBV19 and TRBJ2-7; TRBD2 fits 7 bases in the junction. The sequence came from a woman in her thirties or forties with Graves' hyperthyroidism. Sequencing input: blood. The CDR3 protein is CASSGGEPNNEQYF. The nucleotides are TGTGCCAGCTCGGGGGGAGAACCAAACAACGAGCAGTACTTC.